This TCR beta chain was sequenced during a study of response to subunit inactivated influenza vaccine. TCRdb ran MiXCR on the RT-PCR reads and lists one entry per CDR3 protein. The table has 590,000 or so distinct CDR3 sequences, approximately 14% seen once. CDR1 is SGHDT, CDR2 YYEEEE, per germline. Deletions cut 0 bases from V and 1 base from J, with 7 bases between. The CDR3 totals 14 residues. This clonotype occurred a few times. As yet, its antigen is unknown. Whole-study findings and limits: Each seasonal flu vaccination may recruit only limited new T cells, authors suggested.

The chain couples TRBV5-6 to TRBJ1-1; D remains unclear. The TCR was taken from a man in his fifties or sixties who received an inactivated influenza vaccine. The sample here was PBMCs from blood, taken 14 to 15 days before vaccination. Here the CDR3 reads CASSLEWANTEAFF. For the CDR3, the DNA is TGTGCCAGCAGCTTGGAGTGGGCGAACACTGAAGCTTTCTTT. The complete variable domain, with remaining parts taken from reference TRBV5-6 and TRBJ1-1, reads DAGVTQSPTHLIKTRGQQVTLRCSPKSGHDTVSWYQQALGQGPQFIFQYYEEEERQRGNFPDRFSGHQFPNYSSELNVNALLLGDSALYLCASSLEWANTEAFFGQGTRLTVV.